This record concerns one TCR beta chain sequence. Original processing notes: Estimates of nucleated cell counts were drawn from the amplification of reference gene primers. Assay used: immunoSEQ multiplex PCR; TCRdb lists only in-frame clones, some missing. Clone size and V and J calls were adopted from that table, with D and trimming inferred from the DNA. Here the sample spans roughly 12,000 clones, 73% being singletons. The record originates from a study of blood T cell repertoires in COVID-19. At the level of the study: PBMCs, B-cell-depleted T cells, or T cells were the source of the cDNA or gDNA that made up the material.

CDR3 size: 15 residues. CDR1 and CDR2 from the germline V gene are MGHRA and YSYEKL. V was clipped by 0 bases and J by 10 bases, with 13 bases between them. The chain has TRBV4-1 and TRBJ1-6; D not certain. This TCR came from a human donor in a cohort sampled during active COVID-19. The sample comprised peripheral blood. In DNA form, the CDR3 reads TGCGCCAGCAGCCAAGATTTGGCCCTTGGCTCACCCCTCCACTTT. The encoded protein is CASSQDLALGSPLHF.